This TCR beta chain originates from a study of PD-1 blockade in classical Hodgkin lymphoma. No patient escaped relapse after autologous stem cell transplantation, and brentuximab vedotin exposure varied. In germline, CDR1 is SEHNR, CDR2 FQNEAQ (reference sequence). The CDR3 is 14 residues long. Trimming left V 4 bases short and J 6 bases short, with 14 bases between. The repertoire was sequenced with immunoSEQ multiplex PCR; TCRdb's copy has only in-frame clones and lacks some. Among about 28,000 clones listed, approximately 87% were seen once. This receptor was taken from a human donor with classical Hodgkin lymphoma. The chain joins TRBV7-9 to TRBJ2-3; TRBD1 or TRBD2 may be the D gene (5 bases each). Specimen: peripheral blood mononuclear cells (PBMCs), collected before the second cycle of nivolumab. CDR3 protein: CASSSVGPGDTQYF. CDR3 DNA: TGTGCCAGCAGCTCCGTGGGACCCGGGGATACGCAGTATTTT.